This T cell receptor beta chain is drawn from a study of blood T cell repertoires in COVID-19. In the study overall: The analysed material was cDNA or gDNA that came from T cells, B-cell-depleted T cells, or PBMCs.

Seattle-derived patients entered the study during active infection and were followed longitudinally. Unmatched junction bases numbered 7, after V lost 5 bases and J lost 0 bases. CDR1 and CDR2 (germline): MDHEN, SYDVKM. CDR3 length equals 15 residues. As handled by the study authors: Amplifying reference gene primers gave estimates of nucleated cell counts. This table comes from immunoSEQ multiplex PCR, and its TCRdb copy is limited to in-frame clones, with some not included. D and trimming were read from the DNA, whereas the V and J calls and clone size are those reported in that table. The table has 350,000 to 400,000 clones, approximately 88% seen once.

This chain connects TRBV28 to TRBJ2-7; 7 bases match TRBD2. The clonotype originates from a woman younger than 45 with COVID-19, enrolled during active disease. Sequencing input: peripheral blood. This CDR3 is CASSPLAASSYEQYF. The CDR3 region has the DNA TGTGCCAGCAGTCCGCTAGCGGCAAGCTCCTACGAGCAGTACTTC.